This T cell receptor beta chain was sequenced for a study of blood T cell repertoires in COVID-19. Generated by immunoSEQ multiplex PCR, the TCRdb table keeps only in-frame clones and is missing some. The sample lists 300,000 to 400,000 clones; over 75% were seen once. Germline loops: CDR1 MDHEN, CDR2 SYDVKM. This CDR3 has 15 residues. V shed 5 bases and J 1 base; nucleotides not matched to a gene: 6. The rearrangement links TRBV28 to TRBJ2-7, with 9 bases aligning to TRBD1. The source material was peripheral blood. This sequence originates from a woman between 55 and 75 years old with COVID-19, enrolled during active disease. The CDR3 nucleotides are TGTGCCAGCAGTCCCTCGGGACAGGGATCCTACGAGCAGTACTTC. Its protein product is CASSPSGQGSYEQYF.